The 13 T cell receptor beta chains listed next were all sequenced from one sample in a study of blood T cell repertoires in COVID-19. The method was immunoSEQ multiplex PCR; TCRdb's version includes in-frame clones alone and lacks a portion of them. The top ten hold 3.8% of the sample, which has about 120,000 clones, nearly 90% seen once. The sequencing sample was made of peripheral blood. The receptors originated from a woman aged 60-75 years with COVID-19, enrolled during active disease.

The V call is TRBV6-1, the J call TRBJ1-6; maybe TRBD1 (6 bases). This CDR3 has 16 residues. V was clipped by 2 bases and J by 2 bases, with 10 bases between them. Germline V lookup: CDR1 MNHNS, CDR2 SASEGT. CDR3 in DNA: TGTGCCAGCAGTGAACACCCAGGGGCCTATAATTCACCCCTCCACTTT. Amino acids: CASSEHPGAYNSPLHF.

V is TRBV5-1 and J is TRBJ2-7; TRBD1 matches at 10 bases. This CDR3 is built from 16 residues. In germline, CDR1 is SGHRS, CDR2 YFSETQ. Trimming took 0 bases from V and 4 from J; bases not matched to a gene: 7. The CDR3 sequence is CASSLGTPGQGYEQYF. Written as DNA, the CDR3 is TGCGCCAGCAGCTTGGGGACTCCGGGACAGGGGTACGAGCAGTACTTC.

V gene TRBV6-2 or TRBV6-3 combines with J gene TRBJ1-2; possible D gene TRBD1, 5 bases. There are 15 residues in the CDR3. Between the trimmed V and J ends, which lost 5 bases and 8 bases, there was a span of 21 bases. Germline V gene data show CDR1 as MNHEY and CDR2 as SVGEGT. CDR3 in DNA: TGTGCCAGCAGTAAGACGACCGGGGGAACGAGCGGCTACACCTTC. Its translation is CASSKTTGGTSGYTF.

The J gene is TRBJ2-3, the V gene TRBV3-1 (or the pseudogene TRBV3-2); D gene ambiguous. The CDR3 sequence is 18 residues long. Between the trimmed V and J ends, which lost 0 bases and 7 bases, there was a span of 23 bases. CDR1 and CDR2 (germline): LGHDT, YNNKEL (reference sequence). The chain's CDR3 is CASSQEDSTGPQPYTQYF. The CDR3 coding sequence is TGTGCCAGCAGCCAAGAAGATTCCACTGGGCCACAACCGTATACGCAGTATTTT.

The chain joins TRBV28 to TRBJ2-7; 8 bases map to TRBD1. V shed 4 bases, J shed 3 bases, and the junction held 5 bases outside the gene matches. The CDR3 has 14 amino acids. The germline gives CDR1 MDHEN, CDR2 SYDVKM. CDR3 amino acids: CASSSDRGGYEQYF. The CDR3 DNA sequence: TGTGCCAGCAGTTCCGACAGGGGCGGCTACGAGCAGTACTTC.

The V gene is TRBV5-1, the J gene TRBJ2-1; D is possibly TRBD1 (6 bases). CDR3 length equals 15 residues. V was shortened by 1 base and J by 0 bases, with 8 bases between the two germline ends. Germline assignment: CDR1 SGHRS and CDR2 YFSETQ. DNA for the CDR3: TGCGCCAGCAGCTTGACAGGGTCCTCCTACAATGAGCAGTTCTTC. Its translation: CASSLTGSSYNEQFF.

This chain links TRBV9 with TRBJ2-7, with 10 bases aligning to TRBD1. The length of the CDR3 is 15 residues. J lost 4 bases, V lost 2 bases, and 6 bases had no gene match. Per the germline V gene, CDR1 is SGDLS and CDR2 is YYNGEE. CDR3 residues: CASSVGMGQGYEQYF. The CDR3 nucleotides read TGTGCCAGCAGCGTCGGGATGGGACAGGGGTACGAGCAGTACTTC.

This chain joins TRBV9 and TRBJ2-1, with 8 bases that match TRBD2. Germline V gene lookup returns CDR1 SGDLS and CDR2 YYNGEE. V gave up 0 bases and J gave up 5 bases; unmatched junction bases: 4. There are 15 residues in the CDR3. CDR3 protein: CASSVALAAHNEQFF. As DNA, the CDR3 is TGTGCCAGCAGCGTAGCACTAGCGGCTCACAATGAGCAGTTCTTC.

In DNA form, the CDR3 reads TGTGCCAGCAGCTTAGGGGGCACTGGAAACACCATATATTTT. Residues: CASSLGGTGNTIYF. This chain links TRBV7-3 with TRBJ1-3; possibly TRBD1 for D (6 bases). Germline loops: CDR1 SGHTA, CDR2 FQGTGA. The CDR3 is made up of 14 amino acids. V dropped 2 bases and J dropped 2 bases, with 7 bases sitting between them.

The rearrangement links TRBV6-1 to TRBJ1-1; a possible D gene is TRBD1 (6 bases). V was clipped by 0 bases and J by 1 base, with 18 bases between them. The CDR3 runs 18 residues. From germline, CDR1 is MNHNS and CDR2 SASEGT. As DNA, the CDR3 is TGTGCCAGCAGTGAAGCAGGTACAGGGAACTTGAGGAACACTGAAGCTTTCTTT. Translating gives CASSEAGTGNLRNTEAFF.

V is TRBV7-3 and J is TRBJ2-3; TRBD2 matches at 12 bases. J was trimmed by 6 bases and V by 2 bases; bases with no gene match: 6. The CDR3 spans 16 residues. Germline assignment: CDR1 SGHTA and CDR2 FQGTGA. CDR3 sequence (DNA): TGTGCCAGCAGCTTAGGGCTAGCGGGGGGGCCCGATACGCAGTATTTT. Its translation is CASSLGLAGGPDTQYF. The entire variable domain, with the rest obtained from reference TRBV7-3 and TRBJ2-3, is as follows: GAGVSQTPSNKVTEKGKYVELRCDPISGHTALYWYRQSLGQGPEFLIYFQGTGAADDSGLPNDRFFAVRPEGSVSTLKIQRTERGDSAVYLCASSLGLAGGPDTQYFGPGTRLTVL.

V and J are TRBV19 and TRBJ2-7; D might be TRBD1 (6 bases). The germline V and J ends were trimmed by 5 bases and 4 bases, with 12 bases remaining between them. CDR1 LNHDA and CDR2 SQIVND come from the germline V gene (reference sequence). This CDR3 spans 13 amino acids. CDR3 protein: CASSFGQTYEQYF. The CDR3 nucleotides are TGTGCCAGTAGTTTCGGACAGACATACGAGCAGTACTTC.

V and J are TRBV19 and TRBJ1-2; 10 bases are shared with TRBD1. The CDR3 totals 14 residues. Germline values: CDR1 LNHDA, CDR2 SQIVND (reference sequence). J lost 5 bases, V lost 8 bases, and 8 bases had no gene match. The CDR3 spells CASRIAGQGYGYTF. In DNA form, the CDR3 reads TGTGCCAGTCGAATCGCGGGACAGGGGTATGGCTACACCTTC.